This T cell receptor (beta chain) was captured by sequencing in a study of T cell responses to AZD1222 COVID-19 vaccine (dated by TCRdb to the early 2020s). With respect to the entire study: A total of 230 to 250 trial participants underwent TCR sequencing, of whom about 210 had received two doses of AZD1222 and 26 had received two doses of the MenACWY control vaccine. Trial participants were enrolled by age into 18-55, 56-69 and 70-plus year subgroups, with roughly 160, 29 and 62 TCR-sequenced participants respectively. Broad study findings and their caveats: Participants were mostly white British, with more females than males. The authors suggested clonal diversity may have been underestimated. Epitopes outside the regions mutated in the B.1.351 and B.1.1.7 variants were reportedly recognized by nearly half of the unique spike-specific TCRs. CD4 TCRs associated with the vaccine covered the entire spike protein, and the dominant responses were in regions 160-218 and 743-854. Conclusions about previously exposed vaccinees are limited because only six or seven AZD1222 recipients were SARS-CoV-2 seropositive at baseline. Because no samples from the day 14 peak response were available, repertoires could be characterized only after the peak T cell response. In the small 56-69-year group, the increase in depth fell short of significance, most likely because of low power. Spike-specific TCR breadth and depth rose significantly after two AZD1222 doses compared with day 0 and with MenACWY recipients.

This clone has just one count. What antigen it recognizes has not been identified. Per-base qualities were not stored, and no clone one base away is much larger. The CDR3 regions of human TCRbeta chains were subjected to immunosequencing. As for the original processing: TCRs in the repertoires were compared against a reference library of SARS-CoV-2-specific TCRs that had been generated with the MIRA antigen-specificity platform. Breadth meant the fraction of unique TCRs that were SARS-CoV-2-associated, whereas depth meant the fraction of total T cells that were SARS-CoV-2-associated. Using the MIRA data, each spike-specific TCR was mapped to the spike region that the TCR reacts to and placed in a CD4 or CD8 class. Log10-transformed breadth and depth values were compared by one-way ANOVA with Sidak's multiple comparisons tests. This is the immuneACCESS table as TCRdb keeps it, with only in-frame sequences that have V and J called. A part of the clones is gone; compared with another copy, unresolved V genes explain less than half, and the rest is unexplained. V and J calls and clone size follow that table, whereas D and trimming were derived from the DNA. The sample includes approximately 150,000 clones, with around 85% observed a single time. Jointly, the top ten make up around 1.1% of the sample.

Trimming removed 4 bases from V and 5 bases from J, leaving 12 bases between the germline ends. The CDR3, from cysteine to phenylalanine, totals 13 residues. The read is trimmed to its CDR3 DNA, 39 bases read in frame from base 1. Via the germline V gene, CDR1 is SGHDT and CDR2 YYEEEE. The time point tag for this specimen amounts to: about 28 days (+/-7) after the second vaccine dose. Because spike-specific TCR depth and breadth did not differ between the two schedules, AZD1222 recipients who got a second dose at roughly 4 weeks were pooled with those who got a second dose at roughly 12 weeks. Samples from vaccinated people were obtained from the UK trials COV001 and COV002, which included a single-blind randomized controlled phase 2/3 trial of AZD1222 (ChAdOx1 nCoV-19) in healthy adults. Trial participant PBMC samples were collected at day 0 and day 28 after the second dose for TCRbeta chain sequencing.

This chain is built from TRBV5-6 and TRBJ1-1; matching of 5 bases hints at TRBD1 as the D gene. The sample was peripheral blood, taken 28 days after the second AZD1222 dose. This clonotype was sampled from an adult who received the AZD1222 COVID-19 vaccine. The sequence in DNA is TGTGCCAGCAGCCTGGTGGGGGAGACTGAAGCTTTCTTT. The encoded protein is CASSLVGETEAFF.